This T cell receptor (beta chain) was documented in a study of vaccination effects on CD4 cells after COVID-19. Ahead of sequencing, the ViraFEST assay grew antigen-specific CD4+ T cells using viral peptide pools. Following culture for about ten days, CD4+ T cells were isolated. Vaccine recipients, nucleocapsid antibody negative, had no prior SARS-CoV-2 infection. The V end lost 7 bases, the J end lost 5 bases, and 14 bases lay between the germline ends. The CDR3 length is 13 residues. TCRdb's table, derived via immunoSEQ multiplex PCR, lists solely in-frame clones and lacks some. Among tens of thousands of clones, under 75% were seen once, and the ten largest hold over 4%. This clone was seen only once. The antigen remains unidentified.

The source is a human donor who received a COVID-19 vaccine. The rearrangement uses TRBV12-3 or TRBV12-4 and TRBJ2-5; D gene unclear. The sequences come from CD4+ T cells from PBMCs cultured with HCoV-OC43 spike peptides, collected before COVID-19 vaccination. The subset: HCoV-OC43 spike overlapping peptide pool stimulation. The CDR3 reads CASKRGALETQYF. The DNA of the CDR3 is TGTGCCAGCAAACGTGGAGCACTGGAGACCCAGTACTTC.